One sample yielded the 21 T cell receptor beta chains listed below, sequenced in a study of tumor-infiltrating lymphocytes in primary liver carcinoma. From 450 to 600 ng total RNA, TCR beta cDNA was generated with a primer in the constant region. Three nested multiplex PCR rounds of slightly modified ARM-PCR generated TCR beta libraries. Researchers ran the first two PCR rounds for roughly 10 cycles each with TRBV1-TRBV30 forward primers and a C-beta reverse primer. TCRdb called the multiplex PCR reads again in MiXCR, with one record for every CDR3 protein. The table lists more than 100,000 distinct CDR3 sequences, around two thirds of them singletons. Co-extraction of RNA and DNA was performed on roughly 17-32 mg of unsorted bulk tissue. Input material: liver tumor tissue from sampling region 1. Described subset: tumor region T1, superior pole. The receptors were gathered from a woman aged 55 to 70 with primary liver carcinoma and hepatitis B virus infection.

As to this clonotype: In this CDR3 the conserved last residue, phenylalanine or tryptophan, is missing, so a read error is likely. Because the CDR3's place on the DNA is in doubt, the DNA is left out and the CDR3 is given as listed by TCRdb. This CDR3 is CASSLAAAARGEQFL. The chain carries TRBV11-3 and TRBJ2-1; the DNA was not used to check the table's D call, TRBD1. Per germline, CDR1 SGHNT and CDR2 YENEEA. The CDR3 spans 15 residues, counting both ends.

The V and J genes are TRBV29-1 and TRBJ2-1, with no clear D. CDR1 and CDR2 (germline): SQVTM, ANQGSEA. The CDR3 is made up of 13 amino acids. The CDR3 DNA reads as TGCACTGGCGTGACTGGCGGAGTCAATGAGCAGTTCTTC. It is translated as CTGVTGGVNEQFF.

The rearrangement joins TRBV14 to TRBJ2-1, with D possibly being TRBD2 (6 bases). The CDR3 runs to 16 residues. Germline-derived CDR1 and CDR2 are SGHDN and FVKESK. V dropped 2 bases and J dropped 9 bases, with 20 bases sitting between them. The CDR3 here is CASSQMGGTGLGEQFF. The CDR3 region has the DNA TGTGCCAGCAGCCAAATGGGCGGGACTGGTCTTGGTGAGCAGTTCTTC.

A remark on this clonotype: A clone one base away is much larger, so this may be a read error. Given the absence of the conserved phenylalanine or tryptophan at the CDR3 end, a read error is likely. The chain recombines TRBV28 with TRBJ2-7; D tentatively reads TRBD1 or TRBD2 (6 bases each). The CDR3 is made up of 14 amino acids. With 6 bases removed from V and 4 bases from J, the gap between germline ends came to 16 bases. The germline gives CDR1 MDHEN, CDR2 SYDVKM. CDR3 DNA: TGTGCCAGCAGCGGAGGTACAGGGAGGTACGAGCAGTACCTC. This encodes CASSGGTGRYEQYL.

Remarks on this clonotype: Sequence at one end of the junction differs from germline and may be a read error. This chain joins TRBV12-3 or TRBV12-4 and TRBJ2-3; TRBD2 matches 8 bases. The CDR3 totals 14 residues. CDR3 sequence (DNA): TGTGCCAGCAGACGAACTAGCGGACCAGACACGCAGTATTTT. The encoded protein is CASRRTSGPDTQYF.

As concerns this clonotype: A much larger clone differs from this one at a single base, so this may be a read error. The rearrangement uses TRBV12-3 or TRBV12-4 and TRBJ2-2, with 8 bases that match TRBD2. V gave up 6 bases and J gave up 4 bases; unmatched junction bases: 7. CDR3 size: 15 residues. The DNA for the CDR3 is TGTGCCAGCAGAGGACTAGCTGGGATCACCGGGGAGCTGTTTTTT. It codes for CASRGLAGITGELFF.

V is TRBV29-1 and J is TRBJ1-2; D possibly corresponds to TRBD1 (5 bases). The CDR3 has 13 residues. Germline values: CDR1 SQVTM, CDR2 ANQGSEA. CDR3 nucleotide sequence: TGCAGAATTGAAGAGACAGCTAACTATGGCTACACCTTC. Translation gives CRIEETANYGYTF.

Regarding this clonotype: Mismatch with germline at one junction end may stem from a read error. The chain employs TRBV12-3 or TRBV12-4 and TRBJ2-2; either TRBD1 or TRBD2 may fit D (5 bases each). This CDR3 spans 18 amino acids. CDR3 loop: CASSLSGWGSHGTGDLFF. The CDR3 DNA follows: TGTGCCAGCAGTTTATCGGGCTGGGGATCGCACGGCACCGGGGACCTGTTTTTT.

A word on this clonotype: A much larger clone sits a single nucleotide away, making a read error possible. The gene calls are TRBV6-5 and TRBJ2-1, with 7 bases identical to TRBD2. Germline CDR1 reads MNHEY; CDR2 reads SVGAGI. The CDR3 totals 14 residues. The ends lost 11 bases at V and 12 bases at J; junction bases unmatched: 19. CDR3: CAGTPPTGGLGQFF. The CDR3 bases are TGTGCCGGCACCCCCCCGACGGGAGGACTCGGGCAGTTCTTC.

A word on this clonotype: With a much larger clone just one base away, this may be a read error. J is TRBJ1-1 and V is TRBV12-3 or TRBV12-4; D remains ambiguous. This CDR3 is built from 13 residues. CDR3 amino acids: CAGSYPRPSEAFF. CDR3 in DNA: TGTGCCGGCAGTTACCCCCGCCCCTCTGAAGCTTTCTTT.

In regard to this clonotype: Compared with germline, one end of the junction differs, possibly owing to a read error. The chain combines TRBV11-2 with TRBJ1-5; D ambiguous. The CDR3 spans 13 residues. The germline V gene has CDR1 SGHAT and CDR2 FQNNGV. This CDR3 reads CASRGKIYHPQHF. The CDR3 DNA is TGTGCCAGCAGAGGAAAGATCTATCACCCCCAGCATTTT.

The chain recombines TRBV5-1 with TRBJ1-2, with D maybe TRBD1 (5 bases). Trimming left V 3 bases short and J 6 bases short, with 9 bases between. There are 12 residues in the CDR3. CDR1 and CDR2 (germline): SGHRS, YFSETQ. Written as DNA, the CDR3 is TGCGCCAGCAGCTCGACAGTGAATGGCTACACCTTC. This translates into CASSSTVNGYTF.

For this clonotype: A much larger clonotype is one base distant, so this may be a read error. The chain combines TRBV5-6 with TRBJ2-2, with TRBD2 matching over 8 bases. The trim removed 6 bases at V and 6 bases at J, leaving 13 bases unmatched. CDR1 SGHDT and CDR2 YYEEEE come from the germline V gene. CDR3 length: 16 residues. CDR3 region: CASIKIAGTNSGELFF. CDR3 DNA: TGTGCCAGCATCAAAATAGCGGGGACTAACTCCGGGGAGCTGTTTTTT.

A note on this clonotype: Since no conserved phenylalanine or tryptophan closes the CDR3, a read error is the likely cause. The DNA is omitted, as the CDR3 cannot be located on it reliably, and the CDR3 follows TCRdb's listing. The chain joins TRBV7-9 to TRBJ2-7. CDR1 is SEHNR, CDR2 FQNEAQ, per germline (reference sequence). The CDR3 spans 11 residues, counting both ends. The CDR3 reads CASSLYYEQYL.

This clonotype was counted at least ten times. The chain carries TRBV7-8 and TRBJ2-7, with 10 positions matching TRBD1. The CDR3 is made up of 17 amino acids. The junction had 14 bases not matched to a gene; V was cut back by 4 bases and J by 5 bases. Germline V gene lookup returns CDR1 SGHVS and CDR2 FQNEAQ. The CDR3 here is CASSSEFAGTGVHEQYF. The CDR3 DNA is TGTGCCAGCAGCTCAGAATTCGCGGGGACAGGGGTCCACGAGCAGTACTTC.

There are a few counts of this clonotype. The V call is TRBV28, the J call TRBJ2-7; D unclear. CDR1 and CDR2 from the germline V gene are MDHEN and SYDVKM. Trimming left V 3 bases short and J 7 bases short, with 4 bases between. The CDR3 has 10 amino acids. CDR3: CASSLWEQYF. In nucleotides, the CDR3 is TGTGCCAGCAGTTTGTGGGAGCAGTACTTC.

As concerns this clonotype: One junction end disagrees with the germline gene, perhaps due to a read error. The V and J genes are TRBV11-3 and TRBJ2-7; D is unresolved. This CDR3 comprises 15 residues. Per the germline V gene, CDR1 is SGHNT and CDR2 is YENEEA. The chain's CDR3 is CASSSDPGSSYELYF. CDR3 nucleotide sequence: TGTGCCAGCAGCTCTGACCCAGGTAGCTCCTACGAGCTGTACTTC.

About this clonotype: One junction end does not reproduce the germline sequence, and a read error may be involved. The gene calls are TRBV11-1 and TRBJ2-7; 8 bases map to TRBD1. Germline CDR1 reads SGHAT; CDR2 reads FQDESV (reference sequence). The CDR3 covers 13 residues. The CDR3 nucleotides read TGTGCCAGCAGCTTCGGGGACAGGTATGAGCGGTACTTC. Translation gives CASSFGDRYERYF.

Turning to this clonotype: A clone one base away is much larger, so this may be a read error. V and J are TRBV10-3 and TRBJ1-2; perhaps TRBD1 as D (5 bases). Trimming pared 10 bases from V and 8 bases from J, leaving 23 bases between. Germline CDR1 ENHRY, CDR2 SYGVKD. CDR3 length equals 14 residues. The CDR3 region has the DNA TGTGCCACGCGGGCCAGGGTGGCTTACGTAGGCTACACCTTC. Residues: CATRARVAYVGYTF.

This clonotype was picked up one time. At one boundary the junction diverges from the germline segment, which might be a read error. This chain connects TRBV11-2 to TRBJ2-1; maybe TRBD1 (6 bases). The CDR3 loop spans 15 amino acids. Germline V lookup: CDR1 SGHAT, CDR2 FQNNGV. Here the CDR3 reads CASSLEGGENNVRFF. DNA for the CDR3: TGTGCCAGTAGCTTAGAAGGGGGTGAGAACAATGTGCGGTTCTTC.

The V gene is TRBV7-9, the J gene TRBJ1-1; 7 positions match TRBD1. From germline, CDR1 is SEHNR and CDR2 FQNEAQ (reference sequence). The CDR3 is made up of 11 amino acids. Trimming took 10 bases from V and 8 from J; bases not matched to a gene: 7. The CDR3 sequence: CANSAQGEAFF. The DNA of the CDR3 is TGTGCCAACAGTGCACAGGGGGAAGCTTTCTTT. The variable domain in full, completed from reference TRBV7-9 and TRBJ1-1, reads DTGVSQNPRHKITKRGQNVTFRCDPISEHNRLYWYRQTLGQGPEFLTYFQNEAQLEKSRLLSDRFSAERPKGSFSTLEIQRTEQGDSAMYLCANSAQGEAFFGQGTRLTVV.